The 3 T cell receptor beta chains given below trace back to one sample, sequenced in a study of blood T cell repertoires in COVID-19. TCRdb's copy holds only in-frame clones and misses some; the assay was immunoSEQ multiplex PCR. The sample holds over 200,000 clones, 87% seen once. The sequenced material came from PBMCs or T cells enriched from blood (not recorded which). The receptors stem from a man younger than 35 with acute COVID-19.

This chain uses TRBV13 with TRBJ2-7; maybe TRBD1 (5 bases). Germline values: CDR1 PRHDT, CDR2 FYEKMQ (reference sequence). This CDR3 spans 14 amino acids. V lost 4 bases and J 3 bases, leaving 13 bases between the germline ends. The CDR3 bases are TGTGCCAGCAGCTGGGCAGGGCCTCACTACGAGCAGTACTTC. Residues: CASSWAGPHYEQYF.

The V gene is TRBV19, the J gene TRBJ1-6; TRBD1 is a possible D gene (6 bases). The CDR3 is 15 amino acids. Trimming took 4 bases from V and 4 from J, leaving 11 bases between them. The germline V gene encodes CDR1 LNHDA and CDR2 SQIVND (reference sequence). The CDR3 DNA reads TGTGCCAGTAGTACCGGACAGCATTATAATTCACCCCTCCACTTT. Protein sequence: CASSTGQHYNSPLHF.

The V call is TRBV7-9, the J call TRBJ2-5; 11 bases are shared with TRBD2. The V gene's germline CDR1 is SEHNR and CDR2 FQNEAQ (reference sequence). The trim removed 6 bases at V and 5 bases at J, leaving 2 bases unmatched. The CDR3 is 13 amino acids. The CDR3 coding sequence is TGTGCCAGCAGTCCTAGCGGGAGGGAGACCCAGTACTTC. Translating gives CASSPSGRETQYF.